This TCR beta chain was identified in a study of vaccination and CD4 T cells after COVID-19. Findings of the study overall: Convalescent patients displayed a median 86.3% of reactive clones emerging only post-vaccination. The study found median SARS-CoV-2-reactive clonotypes rising from about 22 to 38, not significantly.

Noted treatment: roughly 10-day PBMC culture with coronavirus spike peptide pools or control peptides (ViraFEST assay). ViraFEST sequenced TCRs after peptide-pool expansion of antigen-specific T cells. Culture of about 1.8 million PBMCs per well took place with 10 IU/ml IL-2 and 8.5 to 10 ug/ml peptide pools. The germline gives CDR1 MNHEY, CDR2 SMNVEV (reference sequence). Losses at the gene ends were 10 bases for V and 2 bases for J; bases not matched to a gene: 7. The length of the CDR3 is 14 residues. The table lists this clonotype with a count of one. Its antigen is not identified. The Oncomine TCR Beta short-read assay was what sequenced the DNA obtained from cultured CD4+ T cells. TCRdb analysed the PCR reads with MiXCR anew, one entry per CDR3 protein. Of around 19,000 distinct CDR3 sequences detected, about 71% appear once; the ten largest clones hold 5.5%.

The sample comprised CD4+ T cells from blood, cultured in vitro. J is TRBJ2-7 and V is TRBV27; 11 bases agree with TRBD2. This receptor was taken from a human donor who had recovered from COVID-19. The CDR3 spells CATIWTSGPYEQYF. The CDR3 DNA sequence: TGTGCCACCATCTGGACTAGCGGGCCCTACGAGCAGTACTTC.